Shown below are 11 T cell receptor beta chains from a single sample sequenced in a study of cytomegalovirus exposure and HLA in healthy donors. The PCR made use of 60 Vbeta and 13 Jbeta primers. Profiling relied on immunoSEQ multiplex PCR, and the TCRdb table lists in-frame clones only, not all of them. This repertoire shows under 200,000 clones, roughly 80% found once; its top ten account for roughly 1.9%. The specimen was PBMCs. All receptors derive from a human donor in good health.

This clone was observed a single time. V gene TRBV7-2 combines with J gene TRBJ2-3; the match to TRBD2 covers 8 bases. Germline values: CDR1 SGHTA, CDR2 FQGNSA. Trimming took 1 base from V and 7 from J; bases not matched to a gene: 7. The CDR3 loop spans 15 amino acids. CDR3 sequence reads: CASSLVVSGDYTQYF. CDR3 nucleotide sequence: TGTGCCAGCAGCTTAGTGGTTAGCGGGGACTATACGCAGTATTTT.

The count of this clone is one. The chain recombines TRBV7-2 with TRBJ2-7; the match to TRBD2 covers 11 bases. Germline CDR1 SGHTA, CDR2 FQGNSA. This CDR3 has 16 residues. J lost 1 base, V lost 5 bases, and 7 bases had no gene match. The CDR3: CASSTGLAEGSYEQYF. The CDR3 coding sequence is TGTGCCAGCAGCACGGGACTAGCGGAGGGGTCCTACGAGCAGTACTTC.

V is TRBV15 and J is TRBJ1-1, with a tentative D call TRBD1 (6 bases). The CDR3 contains 11 residues. V was trimmed by 5 bases and J by 10 bases, leaving 11 bases between them. Looked up from germline, CDR1 is LNHNV and CDR2 is YYDKDF (reference sequence). In DNA, the CDR3 is TGTGCCACCAGCGGAGGGGGACTAGCTTTCTTT. It encodes CATSGGGLAFF.

The V gene is TRBV6-6, the J gene TRBJ1-1; 8 bases match TRBD1. The CDR3 runs to 14 residues. Germline CDR1 is MNHNY and CDR2 is SVGAGI (reference sequence). The J segment lost 5 bases and the V segment lost 5 bases, leaving 7 bases of the junction unmatched. The chain's CDR3 is CASSDGQGWTEAFF. For the CDR3, the DNA is TGTGCCAGCAGTGACGGACAGGGATGGACTGAAGCTTTCTTT.

The CDR3 here is CASSRGDLEAVYGYTF. The CDR3 nucleotides are TGCGCCAGCAGCCGAGGAGACCTCGAGGCCGTATATGGCTACACCTTC. The chain is built from TRBV4-3 and TRBJ1-2; D is ambiguous. V was trimmed by 4 bases and J by 5 bases, leaving 20 bases between them. The CDR3 is 16 amino acids. Germline CDR1 LGHNA, CDR2 YSLEER.

The chain employs TRBV4-1 and TRBJ1-6, with 12 bases aligning to TRBD1. Germline V gene lookup returns CDR1 MGHRA and CDR2 YSYEKL. V trimming: 0 bases; J trimming: 3 bases; junction bases outside the gene matches: 6. The CDR3 contains 19 residues. This CDR3 is CASSQDSGTGGGYNSPLHF. In DNA, the CDR3 is TGCGCCAGCAGCCAAGATTCCGGGACAGGGGGCGGCTATAATTCACCCCTCCACTTT.

J is TRBJ2-6 and V is TRBV10-2; D is uncertain. CDR1 WSHSY and CDR2 SAAADI come from the germline V gene. This CDR3 has 17 residues. Trimming removed 4 bases from V and 0 bases from J, with 13 bases in between. The CDR3 DNA reads as TGCGCCAGCAGTGCCCATATCGCGATCTCTGGGGCCAACGTCCTGACTTTC. This encodes CASSAHIAISGANVLTF.

The rearrangement links TRBV2 to TRBJ2-7, with D tentatively TRBD1 (5 bases). The germline gives CDR1 SNHLY, CDR2 FYNNEI. This CDR3 is built from 12 residues. Trimming removed 7 bases at V and 2 bases at J, with 9 bases between. The CDR3 nucleotides read TGTGCCAGCAAGGGGCAGGCCTACGAGCAGTACTTC. This sequence encodes CASKGQAYEQYF.

This clone turned up a few times. The chain couples TRBV9 to TRBJ1-5; 7 bases map to TRBD1. J lost 5 bases, V lost 4 bases, and 6 bases had no gene match. Germline-derived CDR1 and CDR2 are SGDLS and YYNGEE. The CDR3 is made up of 14 amino acids. CDR3 loop: CASSPDRDDQPQHF. The CDR3, as DNA: TGTGCCAGCAGCCCTGACAGGGATGATCAGCCCCAGCATTTT. The full variable domain, completed using reference TRBV9 and TRBJ1-5, is DSGVTQTPKHLITATGQRVTLRCSPRSGDLSVYWYQQSLDQGLQFLIQYYNGEERAKGNILERFSAQQFPDLHSELNLSSLELGDSALYFCASSPDRDDQPQHFGDGTRLSIL.

The chain has TRBV2 and TRBJ2-7, with D maybe TRBD1 (6 bases). The V end was cut by 3 bases, the J end by 0 bases, with 12 bases between. Per the germline V gene, CDR1 is SNHLY and CDR2 is FYNNEI. This CDR3 contains 15 residues. CDR3 loop: CASSEGWDTSYEQYF. DNA of the CDR3: TGTGCCAGCAGTGAGGGGTGGGACACCTCCTACGAGCAGTACTTC.

V usage is TRBV6-5 and J usage is TRBJ2-5; TRBD2 is a possible D gene (5 bases). The J call may be in error: the DNA end matches TRBJ2-7 better. The CDR3 is 13 amino acids. Germline lookup yields CDR1 MNHEY and CDR2 SVGAGI. This chain's CDR3 is CASRNPGTYEQYF. CDR3 coding DNA: TGTGCCAGCCGGAACCCGGGAACCTACGAGCAGTACTTC.